This TCR beta chain stems from a study of cytomegalovirus exposure and HLA in healthy donors (dated by TCRdb to 2016 to 2017). About the study as a whole: According to a later analysis, the 120 or so validation repertoires were produced on the same platform as the 680 or so repertoires of the first cohort. The study combined high-throughput TCR immunosequencing, statistical association of individual TCRs with disease status, and machine learning to predict cytomegalovirus infection status. The study was designed to test whether signatures of past pathogen exposure could be identified by cataloging public T cell receptors. Besides the first cohort of roughly 660 subjects, a separate validation cohort made up of roughly 130 different subjects was used. Results and caveats for the whole study, not just this receptor: A later analysis found that TCRs clustered in the first cohort also tended to co-occur in the roughly 120 validation repertoires, with approximately 93% of cluster scores above 0. The authors suggested that the approach could potentially be extended to other disease states and immunological phenotypes. A later analysis lacked HLA typing for the validation cohort, so it scored co-occurrence in that cohort across all 110 or so repertoires. In vitro tests confirmed that a few of the cytomegalovirus-associated TCR beta chains recognize cytomegalovirus antigens. A total of some 180 TCR beta chains were listed by the study as associated with cytomegalovirus. Most TCR sequences were observed very rarely across donors, whereas some public TCRs were present in many individuals. The classifier was reported to diagnose cytomegalovirus status with high specificity and sensitivity in both the original and validation cohorts.

The library was prepared using the immunoSEQ multiplex PCR assay. Concerning the study's data processing: To diagnose cytomegalovirus status from the catalog of TCR beta chain sequences, a statistical classification framework was built. What TCRdb holds here is the immuneACCESS table cut down to in-frame rearrangements. Part of the clones is not present; checked against another copy, under half of the missing clones reflect an unresolved V gene, and the others are unexplained. That table supplies the V and J calls and clone size; D and trimming were determined from the DNA. The sample data list 95,000 to 150,000 clones, and around 87% of these were observed just once. Of the sample, roughly 6.3% is held by the ten largest clones. The donors belonged to the validation cohort of over a hundred subjects, which was separate from the approximately 700-subject first cohort. From the germline V gene, CDR1 is SGHRS and CDR2 is YFSETQ. The CDR3 contains 16 residues, cysteine and phenylalanine counted. Only the CDR3 region is kept as DNA, spanning 48 bases read in frame from base 1. Unmatched junction bases come to 13, with V trimmed by 3 bases and J by 9 bases.

Turning to this clone: What antigen it recognizes has not been identified. No base quality information exists; no much larger clone differs at one position.

The material sequenced was PBMCs. The chain is encoded by TRBV5-1 joined to TRBJ2-4, with 9 junctional bases fitting TRBD1. This clonotype originated in a woman aged 18-35 years in good health and CMV-seropositive. In nucleotide form, the sequence is TGCGCCAGCAGCTCCGGGACAGGGTCCCTTTACGGCATTCAGTACTTC. Translated, it reads CASSSGTGSLYGIQYF.